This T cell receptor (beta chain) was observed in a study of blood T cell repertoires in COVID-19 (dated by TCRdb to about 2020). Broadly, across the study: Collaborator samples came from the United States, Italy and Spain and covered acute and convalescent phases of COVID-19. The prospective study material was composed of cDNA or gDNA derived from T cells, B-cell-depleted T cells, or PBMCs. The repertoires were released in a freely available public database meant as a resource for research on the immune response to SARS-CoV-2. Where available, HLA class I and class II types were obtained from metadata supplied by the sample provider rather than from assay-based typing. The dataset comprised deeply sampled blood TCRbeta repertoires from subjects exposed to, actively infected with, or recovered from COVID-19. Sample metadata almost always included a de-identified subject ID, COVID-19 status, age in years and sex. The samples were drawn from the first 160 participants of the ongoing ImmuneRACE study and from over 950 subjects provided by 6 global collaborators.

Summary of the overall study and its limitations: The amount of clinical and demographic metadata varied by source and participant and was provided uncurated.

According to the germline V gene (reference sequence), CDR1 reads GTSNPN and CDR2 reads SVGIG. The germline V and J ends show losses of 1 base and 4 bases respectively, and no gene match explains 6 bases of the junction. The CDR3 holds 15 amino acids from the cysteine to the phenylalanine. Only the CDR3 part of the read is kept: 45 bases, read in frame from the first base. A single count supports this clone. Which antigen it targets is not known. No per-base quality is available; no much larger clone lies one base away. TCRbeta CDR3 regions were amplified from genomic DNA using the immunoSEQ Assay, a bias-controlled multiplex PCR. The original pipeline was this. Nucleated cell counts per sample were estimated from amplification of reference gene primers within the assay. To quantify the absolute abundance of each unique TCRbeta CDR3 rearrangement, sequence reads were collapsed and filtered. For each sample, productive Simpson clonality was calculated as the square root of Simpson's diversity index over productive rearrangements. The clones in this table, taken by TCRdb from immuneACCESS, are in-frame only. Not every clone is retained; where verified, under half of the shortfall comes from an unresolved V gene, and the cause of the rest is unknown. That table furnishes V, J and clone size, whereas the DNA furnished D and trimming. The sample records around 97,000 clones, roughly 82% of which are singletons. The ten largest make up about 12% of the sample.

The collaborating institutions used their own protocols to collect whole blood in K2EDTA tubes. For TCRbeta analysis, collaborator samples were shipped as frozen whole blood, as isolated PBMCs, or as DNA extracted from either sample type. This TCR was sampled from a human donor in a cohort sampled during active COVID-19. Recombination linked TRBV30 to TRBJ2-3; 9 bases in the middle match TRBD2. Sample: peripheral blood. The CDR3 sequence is CAWSGMRGGADTQYF. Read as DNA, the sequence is TGTGCCTGGAGTGGAATGCGGGGGGGCGCAGATACGCAGTATTTT.